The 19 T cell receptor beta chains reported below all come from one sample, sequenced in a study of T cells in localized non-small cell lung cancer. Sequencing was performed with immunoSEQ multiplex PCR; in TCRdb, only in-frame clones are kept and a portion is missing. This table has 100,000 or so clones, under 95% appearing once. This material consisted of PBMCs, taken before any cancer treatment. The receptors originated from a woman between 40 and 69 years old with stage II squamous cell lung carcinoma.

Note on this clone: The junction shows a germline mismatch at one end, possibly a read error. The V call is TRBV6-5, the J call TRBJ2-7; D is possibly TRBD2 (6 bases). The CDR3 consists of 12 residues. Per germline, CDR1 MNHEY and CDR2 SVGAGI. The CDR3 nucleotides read TGTGCCAGCAACCCCGGGGGTGGGACGGTGAACTTC. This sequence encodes CASNPGGGTVNF.

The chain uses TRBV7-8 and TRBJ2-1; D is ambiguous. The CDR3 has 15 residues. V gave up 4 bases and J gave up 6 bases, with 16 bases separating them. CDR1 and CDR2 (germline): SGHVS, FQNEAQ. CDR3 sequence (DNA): TGTGCCAGCAGCTCCGAGGTGAAGACGAGCAATGAGCAGTTCTTC. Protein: CASSSEVKTSNEQFF.

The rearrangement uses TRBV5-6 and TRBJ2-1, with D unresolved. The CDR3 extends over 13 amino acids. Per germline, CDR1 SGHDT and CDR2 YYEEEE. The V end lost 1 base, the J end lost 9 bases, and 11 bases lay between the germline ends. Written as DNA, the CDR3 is TGTGCCAGCAGCTTGTTGGGGTATCTTGAGCAGTTCTTC. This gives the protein CASSLLGYLEQFF.

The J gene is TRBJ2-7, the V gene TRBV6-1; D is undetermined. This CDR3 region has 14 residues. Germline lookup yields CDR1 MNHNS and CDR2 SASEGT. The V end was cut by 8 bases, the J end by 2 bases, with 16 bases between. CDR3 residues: CASRKTRFTYEQYF. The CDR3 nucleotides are TGTGCCAGCCGGAAGACTCGGTTCACCTACGAGCAGTACTTC.

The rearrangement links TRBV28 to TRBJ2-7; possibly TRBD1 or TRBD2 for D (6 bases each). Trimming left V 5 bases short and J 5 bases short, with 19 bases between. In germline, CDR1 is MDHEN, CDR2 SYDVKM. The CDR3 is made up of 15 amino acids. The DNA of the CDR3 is TGTGCCAGCAGTCCGGAGGGGGGATATTCCGACGAGCAGTACTTC. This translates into CASSPEGGYSDEQYF. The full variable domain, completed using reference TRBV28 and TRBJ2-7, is DVKVTQSSRYLVKRTGEKVFLECVQDMDHENMFWYRQDPGLGLRLIYFSYDVKMKEKGDIPEGYSVSREKKERFSLILESASTNQTSMYLCASSPEGGYSDEQYFGPGTRLTVT.

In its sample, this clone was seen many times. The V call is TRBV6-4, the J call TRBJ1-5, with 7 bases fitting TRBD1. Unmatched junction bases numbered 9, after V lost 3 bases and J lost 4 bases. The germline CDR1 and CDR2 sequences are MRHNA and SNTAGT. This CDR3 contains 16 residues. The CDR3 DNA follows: TGTGCCAGCAGTGAAGAGGGGGCGGGTGGGAATCAGCCCCAGCATTTT. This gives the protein CASSEEGAGGNQPQHF.

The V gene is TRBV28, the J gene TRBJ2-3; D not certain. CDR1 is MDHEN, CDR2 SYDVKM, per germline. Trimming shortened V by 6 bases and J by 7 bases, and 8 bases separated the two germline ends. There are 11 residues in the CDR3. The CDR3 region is CASSSRNTQYF. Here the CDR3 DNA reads TGTGCCAGCAGCTCCCGGAATACGCAGTATTTT.

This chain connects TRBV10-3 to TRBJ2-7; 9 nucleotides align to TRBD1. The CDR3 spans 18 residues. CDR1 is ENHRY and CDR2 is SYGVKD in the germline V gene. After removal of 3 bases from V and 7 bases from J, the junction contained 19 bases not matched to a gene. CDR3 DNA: TGTGCCATCAGTGACCGGGACAGGGACCTCGCTTTTAACTCGGAGCAGTACTTC. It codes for CAISDRDRDLAFNSEQYF.

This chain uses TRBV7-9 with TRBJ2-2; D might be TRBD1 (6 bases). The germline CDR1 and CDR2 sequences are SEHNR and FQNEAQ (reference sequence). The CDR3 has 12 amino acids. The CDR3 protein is CAGARGPGELFF. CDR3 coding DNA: TGTGCGGGGGCTCGAGGACCCGGGGAGCTGTTTTTT.

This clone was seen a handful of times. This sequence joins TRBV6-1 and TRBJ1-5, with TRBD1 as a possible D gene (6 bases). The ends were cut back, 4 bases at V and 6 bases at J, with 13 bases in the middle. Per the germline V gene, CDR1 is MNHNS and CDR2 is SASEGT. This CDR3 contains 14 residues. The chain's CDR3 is CASSGLQGTQPQHF. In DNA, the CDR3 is TGTGCCAGCAGTGGTTTACAGGGCACTCAGCCCCAGCATTTT.

The CDR3 DNA follows: TGTGCCAGCAGCCAAGATGCAGGATCTAACACTGAAGCTTTCTTT. Translation: CASSQDAGSNTEAFF. The chain links TRBV4-2 to TRBJ1-1; D is ambiguous. Germline CDR1 reads LGHNA; CDR2 reads YNFKEQ. V was pared by 0 bases and J by 2 bases, with 10 bases between. The CDR3 consists of 15 residues.

CDR3 in DNA: TGTGCCAGCAGTGACCTCCTAGCGGGGAAATCCGGCCAAGAGACCCAGTACTTC. Its protein is CASSDLLAGKSGQETQYF. The genes are TRBV2 and TRBJ2-5; 9 positions agree with TRBD2. J gave up 1 base and V 3 bases, and 12 bases lay outside the gene matches. This CDR3 comprises 18 residues. Per the germline V gene, CDR1 is SNHLY and CDR2 is FYNNEI.

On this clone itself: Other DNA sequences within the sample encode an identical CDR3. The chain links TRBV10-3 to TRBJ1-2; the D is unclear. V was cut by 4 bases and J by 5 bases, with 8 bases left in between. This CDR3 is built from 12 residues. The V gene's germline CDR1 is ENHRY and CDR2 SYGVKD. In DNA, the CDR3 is TGTGCCATCAGTGGGTCCGGGTATGGCTACACCTTC. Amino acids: CAISGSGYGYTF.

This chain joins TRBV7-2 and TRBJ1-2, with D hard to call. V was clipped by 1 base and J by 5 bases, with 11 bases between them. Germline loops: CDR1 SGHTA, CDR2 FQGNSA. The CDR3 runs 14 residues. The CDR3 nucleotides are TGTGCCAGCAGCTTAGAACTCAGGCCATATGGCTACACCTTC. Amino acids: CASSLELRPYGYTF.

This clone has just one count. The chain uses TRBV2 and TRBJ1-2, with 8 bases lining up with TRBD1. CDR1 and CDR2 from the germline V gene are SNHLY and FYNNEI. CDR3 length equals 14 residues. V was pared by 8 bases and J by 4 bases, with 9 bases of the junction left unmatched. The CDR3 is CASHTGQGGYGYTF. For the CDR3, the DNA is TGTGCCAGCCACACTGGACAGGGCGGCTATGGCTACACCTTC.

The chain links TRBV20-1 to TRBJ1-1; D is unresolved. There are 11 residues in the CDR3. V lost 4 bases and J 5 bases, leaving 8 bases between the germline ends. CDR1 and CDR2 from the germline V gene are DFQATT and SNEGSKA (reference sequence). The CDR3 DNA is TGCAGTGCTATAAGGAAAACTGAAGCTTTCTTT. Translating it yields CSAIRKTEAFF.

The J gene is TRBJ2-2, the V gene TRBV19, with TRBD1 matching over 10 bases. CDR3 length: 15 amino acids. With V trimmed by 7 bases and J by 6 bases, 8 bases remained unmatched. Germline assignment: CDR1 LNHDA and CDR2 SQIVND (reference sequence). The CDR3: CASKSTGGNPGELFF. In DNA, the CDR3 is TGTGCCAGTAAGTCGACAGGGGGCAATCCCGGGGAGCTGTTTTTT.

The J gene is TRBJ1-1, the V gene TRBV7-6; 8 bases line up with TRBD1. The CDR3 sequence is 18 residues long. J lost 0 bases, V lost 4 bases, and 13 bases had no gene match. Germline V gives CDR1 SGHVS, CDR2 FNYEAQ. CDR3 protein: CASSSRQGKGTMNTEAFF. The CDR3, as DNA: TGTGCCAGCAGCTCCCGACAGGGGAAGGGGACAATGAACACTGAAGCTTTCTTT.

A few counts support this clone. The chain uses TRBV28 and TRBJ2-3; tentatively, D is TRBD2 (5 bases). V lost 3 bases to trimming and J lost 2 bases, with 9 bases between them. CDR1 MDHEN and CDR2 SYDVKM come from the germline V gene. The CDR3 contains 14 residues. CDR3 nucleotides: TGTGCCAGCAGTTTTGGCGGGCTCACAGATACGCAGTATTTT. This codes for CASSFGGLTDTQYF.